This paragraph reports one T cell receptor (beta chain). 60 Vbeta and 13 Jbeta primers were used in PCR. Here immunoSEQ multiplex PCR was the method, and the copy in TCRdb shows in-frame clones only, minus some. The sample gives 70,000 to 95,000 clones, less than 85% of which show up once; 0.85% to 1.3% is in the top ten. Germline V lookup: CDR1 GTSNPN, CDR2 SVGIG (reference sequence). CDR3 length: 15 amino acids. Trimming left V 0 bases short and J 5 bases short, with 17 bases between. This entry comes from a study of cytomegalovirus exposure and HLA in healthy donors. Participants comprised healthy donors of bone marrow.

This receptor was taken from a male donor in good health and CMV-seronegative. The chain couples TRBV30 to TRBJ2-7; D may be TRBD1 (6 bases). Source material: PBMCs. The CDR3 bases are TGTGCCTGGAGTGTCCAACAGGGTGGTACTAACGAGCAGTACTTC. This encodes CAWSVQQGGTNEQYF.